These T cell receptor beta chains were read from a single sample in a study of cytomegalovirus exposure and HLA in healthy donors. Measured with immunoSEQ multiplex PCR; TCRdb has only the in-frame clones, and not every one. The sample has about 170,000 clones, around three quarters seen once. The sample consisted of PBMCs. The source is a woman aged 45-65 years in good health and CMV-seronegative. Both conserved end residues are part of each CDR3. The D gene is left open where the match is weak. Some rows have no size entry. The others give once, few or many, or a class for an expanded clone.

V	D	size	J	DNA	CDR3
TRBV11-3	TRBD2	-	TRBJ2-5	TGTGCCAGCAGCTTAGGAGTAGCGGGGTACCAAGAGACCCAGTACTTC	CASSLGVAGYQETQYF
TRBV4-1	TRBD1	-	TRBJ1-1	TGCGCCAGCAGCCAAGGGGACAGGGGGTCGAACACTGAAGCTTTCTTT	CASSQGDRGSNTEAFF
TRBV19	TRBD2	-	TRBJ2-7	TGTGCCAGTAGTAGGGGGGGACTCTCCTACGAGCAGTACTTC	CASSRGGLSYEQYF
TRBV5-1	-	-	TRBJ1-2	TGCGCCAGCAGCCCCGGAGGGACGGGGGTATGGAACTATGGCTACACCTTC	CASSPGGTGVWNYGYTF
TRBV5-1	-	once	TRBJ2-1	TGCGCCAGCAGCTTGGTTGGCAGTATGGGCGATGAGCAGTTCTTC	CASSLVGSMGDEQFF
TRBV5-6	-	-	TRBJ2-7	TGTGCCAGCAGCTTGGCGCAGGGGTTTTACGAGCAGTACTTC	CASSLAQGFYEQYF
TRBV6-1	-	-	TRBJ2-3	TGTGCCAGCAGTGAAGGCTTCCGAGCTAGCTTT	CASSEGFRASF
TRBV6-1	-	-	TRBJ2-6	TGTGCCAGCAGAATACAGGGCTCTGGGGCCAACGTCCTGACTTTC	CASRIQGSGANVLTF
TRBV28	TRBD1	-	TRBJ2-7	TGTGCCAGCAGTCCGAGGACAGGGTACTCCTACGAGCAGTACTTC	CASSPRTGYSYEQYF
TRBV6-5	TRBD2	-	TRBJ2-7	TGTGCCAGCAGTTACTCCGCTAGCGGGAGCTACGAGCAGTACTTC	CASSYSASGSYEQYF
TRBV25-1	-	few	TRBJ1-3	TGTGCCAGCACCTCGAGGGGGTCTGGAAACACCATATATTTT	CASTSRGSGNTIYF
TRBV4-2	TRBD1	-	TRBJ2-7	TGTGCCAGCAGCCAAGATATGATATTAGGGACAGGGATCGGCGAGCAGTACTTC	CASSQDMILGTGIGEQYF
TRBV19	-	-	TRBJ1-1	TGTGCCAGTAGTATGTTCCGGGTAGGAGCTGAAGCTTTCTTT	CASSMFRVGAEAFF
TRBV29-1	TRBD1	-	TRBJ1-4	TGCAGCGTGATCCAGGGGACAGGCCCCGGGGGGTCGTTTTTT	CSVIQGTGPGGSFF
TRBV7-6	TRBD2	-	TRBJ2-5	TGTGCCAGCAGCCGTAGAGCGGGAGGACCCTCGGAGACCCAGTACTTC	CASSRRAGGPSETQYF
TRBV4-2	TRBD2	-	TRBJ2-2	TGTGCCAGCAGCCCCCTGGTGGGGGGGGACACCGGGGAGCTGTTTTTT	CASSPLVGGDTGELFF
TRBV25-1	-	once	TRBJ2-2	TGTGCCAGTCGTGGCAGGGCGAACACCGGGGAGCTGTTTTTT	CASRGRANTGELFF
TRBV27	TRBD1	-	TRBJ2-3	TGTGCCAGCACTCCGGGACAGCAGGGGAGGCAGTATTTT	CASTPGQQGRQYF
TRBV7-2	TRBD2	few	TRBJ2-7	TGTGCCAGCAGGGCACTAGCGGGAGCCTACGAGCAGTACTTC	CASRALAGAYEQYF
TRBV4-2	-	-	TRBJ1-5	TGTGCCAGCAGCCAAGAGGAGGATAGCAATCAGCCCCAGCATTTT	CASSQEEDSNQPQHF
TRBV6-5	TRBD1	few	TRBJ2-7	TGTGCCAGCAGGTTGGGGACAGGCTCCTACGAGCAGTACTTC	CASRLGTGSYEQYF
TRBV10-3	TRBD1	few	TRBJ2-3	TGTGCCATCAGGAGGGGACAGGGGGCTTGGACAGATACGCAGTATTTT	CAIRRGQGAWTDTQYF
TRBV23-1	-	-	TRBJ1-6	TGCGCCAGCAGCGACAATCGCCAGGAAAATAATTCCCCCCTCCACTTT	CASSDNRQENNSPLHF
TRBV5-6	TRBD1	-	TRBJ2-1	TGTGCCAGCAGCCCAGGACCAGGGGGCTATGAGCAGTTCTTC	CASSPGPGGYEQFF
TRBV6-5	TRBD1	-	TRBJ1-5	TGTGCCAGCAGTAACGGACAGGGGGCCAGGCAGCCCCAGCATTTT	CASSNGQGARQPQHF
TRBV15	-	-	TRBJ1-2	TGTGCCACCAGCAGAGGGAGTAACTATGGCTACACCTTC	CATSRGSNYGYTF
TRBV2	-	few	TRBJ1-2	TGTGCCAGCAGTGCCCTACAGGGCCATGGCTACACCTTC	CASSALQGHGYTF
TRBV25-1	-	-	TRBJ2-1	TGTGCCAGCAAAAACTCTCTGAATGAGCAGTTCTTC	CASKNSLNEQFF
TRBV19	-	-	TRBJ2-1	TGTGCCAGTAGTATAGTGGCCCTTTCCGTCGTAAATGAGCAGTTCTTC	CASSIVALSVVNEQFF
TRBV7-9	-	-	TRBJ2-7	TGTTCCAGCAGCCGTGCCGGGACCTACGAGCAGTACTTC	CSSSRAGTYEQYF
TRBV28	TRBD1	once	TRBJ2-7	TGTGCCAGCAGTCCCACAGGGGTGGGCCACGAGCAGTACTTC	CASSPTGVGHEQYF
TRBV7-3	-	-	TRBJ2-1	TGTGCCAGCAGCTTAACCAGGACAGAGAAATACCATGAGCAGTTCTTC	CASSLTRTEKYHEQFF
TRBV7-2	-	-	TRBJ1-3	TGTGCCAGCAGCTTAGTCGGGTTCTCTGGAAACACCATATATTTT	CASSLVGFSGNTIYF
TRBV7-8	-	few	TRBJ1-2	TGTGCCAGCAGCTCCCTCGGCAGGGAGGACTATGGCTACACCTTC	CASSSLGREDYGYTF
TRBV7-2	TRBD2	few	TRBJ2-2	TGTGCCAGCAGCTCCTCTTTTGGGGGGGTTGGGGTGTTTTTT	CASSSSFGGVGVFF
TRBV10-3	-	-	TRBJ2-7	TGTGCCATCAGTGATCAGGTCTCCTACGAGCAGTACTTC	CAISDQVSYEQYF
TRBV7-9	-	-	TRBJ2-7	TGTGCCAGCAGACCTGATAATGGGCCTGGCACCTACGAGCAGTACTTC	CASRPDNGPGTYEQYF
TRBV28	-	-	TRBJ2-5	TGTGCCAGCAGTCCGGGGGGCATAAGGCAAGAGACCCAGTACTTC	CASSPGGIRQETQYF
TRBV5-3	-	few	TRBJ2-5	TGTGCCAGAAGCTTGGCTCCGGACAGATTACAAGAGACCCAGTACTTC	CARSLAPDRLQETQYF
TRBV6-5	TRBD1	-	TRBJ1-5	TGTGCCAGCAGGGGACAGGGGGCGGGTCAGCCCCAGCATTTT	CASRGQGAGQPQHF
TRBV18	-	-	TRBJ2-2	TGTGCCAGCTCACCCCACGGACTTAACACCGGGGAGCTGTTTTTT	CASSPHGLNTGELFF
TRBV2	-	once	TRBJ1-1	TGTGCCAGCGCCTGGGGCCACCTGAACACTGAAGCTTTCTTT	CASAWGHLNTEAFF
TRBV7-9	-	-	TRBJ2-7	TGTGCCAGCAGCTCAAGAGGACAGTTCTCCGAGCAGTACTTC	CASSSRGQFSEQYF